This TCR beta chain was captured by sequencing in a study of glioma-infiltrating T cells. TCR alpha and beta CDR3 regions were amplified from RNA using iRepertoire nested multiplex PCR. MiXCR was run by TCRdb on the multiplex PCR reads, yielding one entry per CDR3 protein. The sample contains approximately 190,000 distinct CDR3 sequences, 30% to 40% of which appear only once. In its sample, this clonotype was seen many times. The sequenced material came from glioma tissue, nonneoplastic brain tissue, or PBMCs (not recorded which). This clonotype originated in a human donor with low-grade glioma or glioblastoma, undergoing nonglioma brain surgery, or in good health (not recorded which).

The CDR3 loop is CASSPRDYSYEQYF. The DNA for the CDR3 is TGTGCCAGCAGCCCCCGGGACTACTCCTACGAGCAGTACTTC. The chain employs TRBV3-1 and TRBJ2-7, with TRBD2 matching 7 bases. V lost 4 bases, J lost 0 bases, and 3 bases stayed unmatched. CDR1 is LGHDT, CDR2 YNNKEL, per germline (reference sequence). This CDR3 has 14 residues.